Listed below are T cell receptor beta chains from one sample, sequenced in a study of blood T cell repertoires in COVID-19. Profiling relied on immunoSEQ multiplex PCR, and the TCRdb table lists in-frame clones only, not all of them. The table shows 120,000 to 150,000 clones, with 84% occurring only once. The sample comprised PBMCs or T cells enriched from blood (not recorded which). The receptors come from a man in his forties with acute COVID-19. Both conserved end residues are part of each CDR3. D genes are given only for firm matches. The size entry is marked missing in some rows and otherwise reads once, few, many or a size class.

.	.	TRBJ1-1	TRBV30	CAWRDTGNPEAFF	TGTGCCTGGAGGGATACAGGGAATCCTGAAGCTTTCTTT
.	TRBD1	TRBJ1-2	TRBV3-1/TRBV3-2	CASSPGTGLNYGYTF	TGTGCCAGCAGCCCCGGGACAGGACTTAACTATGGCTACACCTTC
.	.	TRBJ1-2	TRBV30	CAWRADSTANYGYTF	TGTGCCTGGAGAGCAGACAGCACAGCTAACTATGGCTACACCTTC
.	TRBD1	TRBJ1-2	TRBV24-1	CATSDGGTGFGYGYTF	TGTGCCACCAGTGACGGCGGGACAGGCTTCGGATATGGCTACACCTTC
.	.	TRBJ2-3	TRBV5-6	CASSLGSPDTQYF	TGTGCCAGCAGCTTGGGAAGCCCAGATACGCAGTATTTT
.	.	TRBJ1-4	TRBV19	CASSISRSTNEKLFF	TGTGCCAGTAGTATCAGCAGGTCGACTAATGAAAAACTGTTTTTT
.	TRBD1	TRBJ2-7	TRBV19	CASSRGQQTYEQYF	TGTGCCAGTAGTAGGGGACAGCAAACTTACGAGCAGTACTTC
few	TRBD1	TRBJ1-1	TRBV19	CASSQTGGVEAFF	TGTGCCAGTAGTCAAACAGGGGGCGTTGAAGCTTTCTTT
.	TRBD2	TRBJ2-7	TRBV6-2/TRBV6-3	CASSYLAGTYEQYF	TGTGCCAGCAGTTACCTAGCGGGAACCTACGAGCAGTACTTC
.	TRBD1	TRBJ2-2	TRBV5-6	CASSVIPGGWISTGELFF	TGTGCCAGCAGCGTAATCCCAGGGGGTTGGATTAGCACCGGGGAGCTGTTTTTT
.	.	TRBJ1-1	TRBV5-6	CASSPLTGGDTEAFF	TGTGCCAGCAGCCCTTTAACGGGCGGGGACACTGAAGCTTTCTTT
few	.	TRBJ1-2	TRBV7-8	CASSPLTAAGYYGYTF	TGTGCCAGCAGCCCCTTGACAGCCGCTGGGTACTATGGCTACACCTTC
.	.	TRBJ1-1	TRBV30	CAWSAGLEAFF	TGTGCCTGGAGTGCCGGACTTGAAGCTTTCTTT
.	TRBD1	TRBJ1-3	TRBV6-2/TRBV6-3	CASSGTGGRNTIYF	TGTGCCAGCAGCGGGACAGGGGGCCGAAACACCATATATTTT
.	.	TRBJ1-2	TRBV28	CASSFLDSPREGYTF	TGTGCCAGCAGTTTTTTGGACAGCCCGAGGGAGGGCTACACCTTC
.	TRBD2	TRBJ2-1	TRBV11-3	CASSSSGGEGEQFF	TGTGCCAGCAGCTCGAGTGGGGGGGAAGGTGAGCAGTTCTTC
.	.	TRBJ1-1	TRBV15	CATSTKPGHPKGLF	TGTGCCACCAGCACCAAGCCGGGACACCCAAAGGGTCTCTTT
.	.	TRBJ2-3	TRBV18	CASSLYTDTQYF	TGTGCCAGCTCACTATACACAGATACGCAGTATTTT
.	TRBD1	TRBJ2-1	TRBV13	CASSTRQGPSSYNEQFF	TGTGCCAGCAGCACCCGACAGGGCCCGAGCTCCTACAATGAGCAGTTCTTC
.	.	TRBJ2-7	TRBV5-1	CASSTTGTGVYEQYF	TGCGCCAGCAGCACCACCGGGACGGGGGTATACGAGCAGTACTTC
.	TRBD2	TRBJ2-1	TRBV18	CASSPVSGTSYEQFF	TGTGCCAGCTCACCTGTTTCCGGGACTAGTTATGAGCAGTTCTTC
.	.	TRBJ1-1	TRBV7-6	CASSLAAGLMNTEAFF	TGTGCCAGCAGCTTAGCGGCAGGGCTAATGAACACTGAAGCTTTCTTT
.	.	TRBJ1-5	TRBV19	CASLPGFFPSNQPQHF	TGTGCCAGCCTACCAGGGTTTTTCCCTAGCAATCAGCCCCAGCATTTT
.	TRBD1	TRBJ2-2	TRBV18	CASSRGTGANTGELFF	TGTGCCAGCTCACGCGGGACAGGAGCAAACACCGGGGAGCTGTTTTTT